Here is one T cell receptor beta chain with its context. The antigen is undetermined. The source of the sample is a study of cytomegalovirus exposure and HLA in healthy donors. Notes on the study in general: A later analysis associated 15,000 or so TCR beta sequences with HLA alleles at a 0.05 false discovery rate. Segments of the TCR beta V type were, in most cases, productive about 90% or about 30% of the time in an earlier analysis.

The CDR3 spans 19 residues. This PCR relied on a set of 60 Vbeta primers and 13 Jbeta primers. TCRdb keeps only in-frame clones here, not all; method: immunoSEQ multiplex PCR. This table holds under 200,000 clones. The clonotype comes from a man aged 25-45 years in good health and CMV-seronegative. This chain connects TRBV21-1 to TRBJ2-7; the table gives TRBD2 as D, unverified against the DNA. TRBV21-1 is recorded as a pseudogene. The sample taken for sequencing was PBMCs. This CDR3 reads CASSSRFDPSGGSSYEQYF. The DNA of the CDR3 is TGTGCCAGCAGCTCCCGATTCGACCCTAGCGGGGGGTCTTCCTACGAGCAGTACTTC.